Sequencing of this T cell receptor (beta chain) was carried out in a study of cytomegalovirus exposure and HLA in healthy donors. Trimming removed 5 bases from V and 7 bases from J; junction bases left unmatched: 10. CDR3 length: 15 amino acids. CDR1 is SGHVS and CDR2 is FNYEAQ in the germline V gene. Healthy donors of bone marrow made up the group. Use of 60 Vbeta and 13 Jbeta primers characterized the PCR. Libraries were prepared by immunoSEQ multiplex PCR; TCRdb keeps only in-frame clonotypes and omits some of them. Of about 90,000 clones listed, roughly 83% are singletons. Sequencing was done on a sample of PBMCs. The sequence derives from a man aged 18 to 29 in good health and CMV-seronegative. The rearrangement joins TRBV7-6 to TRBJ2-7; 11 bases are shared with TRBD2. The CDR3, as DNA: TGTGCCAGCAGCCCCGGACTAGCGGGTCTCGGGGAGCAGTACTTC. Translating it yields CASSPGLAGLGEQYF. Filled out from reference TRBV7-6 and TRBJ2-7, the complete variable domain reads GAGVSQSPRYKVTKRGQDVALRCDPISGHVSLYWYRQALGQGPEFLTYFNYEAQQDKSGLPNDRFSAERPEGSISTLTIQRTEQRDSAMYRCASSPGLAGLGEQYFGPGTRLTVT.